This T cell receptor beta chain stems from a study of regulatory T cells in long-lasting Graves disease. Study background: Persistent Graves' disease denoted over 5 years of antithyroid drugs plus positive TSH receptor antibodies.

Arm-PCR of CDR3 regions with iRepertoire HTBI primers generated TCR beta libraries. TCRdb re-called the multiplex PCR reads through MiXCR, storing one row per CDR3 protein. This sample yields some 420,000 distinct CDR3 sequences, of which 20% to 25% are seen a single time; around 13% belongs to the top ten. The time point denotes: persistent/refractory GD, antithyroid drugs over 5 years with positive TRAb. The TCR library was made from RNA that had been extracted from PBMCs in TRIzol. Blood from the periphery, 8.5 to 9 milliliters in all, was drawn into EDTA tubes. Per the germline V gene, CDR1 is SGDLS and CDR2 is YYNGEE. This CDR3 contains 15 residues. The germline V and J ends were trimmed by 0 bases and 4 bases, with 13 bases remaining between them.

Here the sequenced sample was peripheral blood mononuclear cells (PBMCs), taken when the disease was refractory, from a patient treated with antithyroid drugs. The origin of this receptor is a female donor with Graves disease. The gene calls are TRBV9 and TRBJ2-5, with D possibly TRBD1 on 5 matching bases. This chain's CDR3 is CASSVEGAVRETQYF. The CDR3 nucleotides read TGTGCCAGCAGCGTAGAAGGGGCAGTAAGAGAGACCCAGTACTTC.